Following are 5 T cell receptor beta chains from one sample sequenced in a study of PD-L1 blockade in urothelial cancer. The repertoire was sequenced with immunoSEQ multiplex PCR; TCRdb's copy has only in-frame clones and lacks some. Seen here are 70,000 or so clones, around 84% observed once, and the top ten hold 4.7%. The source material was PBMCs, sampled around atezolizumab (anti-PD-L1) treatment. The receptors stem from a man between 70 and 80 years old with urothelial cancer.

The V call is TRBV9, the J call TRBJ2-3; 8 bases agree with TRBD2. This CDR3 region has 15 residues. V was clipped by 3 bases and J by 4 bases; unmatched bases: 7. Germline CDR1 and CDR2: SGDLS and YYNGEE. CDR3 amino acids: CASSDSGRVADTQYF. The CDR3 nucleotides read TGTGCCAGCAGCGATTCCGGGAGGGTTGCAGATACGCAGTATTTT.

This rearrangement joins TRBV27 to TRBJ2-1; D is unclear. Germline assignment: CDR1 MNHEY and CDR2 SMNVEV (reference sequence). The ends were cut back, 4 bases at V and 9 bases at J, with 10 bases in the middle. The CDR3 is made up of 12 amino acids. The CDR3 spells CASSSAGREQFF. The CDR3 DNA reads TGTGCCAGCAGTTCAGCAGGCCGTGAGCAGTTCTTC.

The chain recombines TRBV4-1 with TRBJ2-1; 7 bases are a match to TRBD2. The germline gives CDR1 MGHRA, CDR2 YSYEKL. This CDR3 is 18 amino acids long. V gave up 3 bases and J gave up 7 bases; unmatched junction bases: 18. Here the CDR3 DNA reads TGCGCCAGCAGCCACCGTGTACTGCGGGCGGGAGATTATAATGAGCAGTTCTTC. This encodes CASSHRVLRAGDYNEQFF.

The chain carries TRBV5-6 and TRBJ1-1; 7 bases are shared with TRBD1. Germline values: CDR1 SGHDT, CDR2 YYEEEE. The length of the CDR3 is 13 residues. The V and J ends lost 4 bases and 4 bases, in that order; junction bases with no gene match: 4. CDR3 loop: CASSKAGGTEAFF. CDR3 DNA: TGTGCCAGCAGCAAGGCAGGGGGCACTGAAGCTTTCTTT.

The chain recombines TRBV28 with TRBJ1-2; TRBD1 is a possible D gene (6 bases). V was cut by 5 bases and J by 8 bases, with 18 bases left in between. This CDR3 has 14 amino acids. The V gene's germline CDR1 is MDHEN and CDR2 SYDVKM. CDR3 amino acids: CASSITGFTHGYTF. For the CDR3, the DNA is TGTGCCAGCAGTATTACAGGGTTTACTCACGGCTACACCTTC.